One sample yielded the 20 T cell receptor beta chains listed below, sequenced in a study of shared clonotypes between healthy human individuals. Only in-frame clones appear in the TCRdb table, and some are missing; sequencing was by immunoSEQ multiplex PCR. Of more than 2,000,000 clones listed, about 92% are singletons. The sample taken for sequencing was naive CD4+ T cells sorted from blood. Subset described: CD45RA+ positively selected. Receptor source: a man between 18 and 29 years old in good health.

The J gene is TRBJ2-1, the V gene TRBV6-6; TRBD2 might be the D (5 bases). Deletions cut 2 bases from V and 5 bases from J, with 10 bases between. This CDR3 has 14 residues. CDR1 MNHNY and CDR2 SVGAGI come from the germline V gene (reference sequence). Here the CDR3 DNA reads TGTGCCAGCAGTTACGAGGGCTTGAACAATGAGCAGTTCTTC. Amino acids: CASSYEGLNNEQFF.

CDR3 nucleotides: TGTGCCAGCAGTTCACCCCGTGGCCCGGGAGGACTAGATACGCAGTATTTT. As protein: CASSSPRGPGGLDTQYF. The V and J genes are TRBV28 and TRBJ2-3; TRBD2 matches at 7 bases. Germline loops: CDR1 MDHEN, CDR2 SYDVKM. J was trimmed by 5 bases and V by 4 bases; bases with no gene match: 15. The CDR3 has 17 residues.

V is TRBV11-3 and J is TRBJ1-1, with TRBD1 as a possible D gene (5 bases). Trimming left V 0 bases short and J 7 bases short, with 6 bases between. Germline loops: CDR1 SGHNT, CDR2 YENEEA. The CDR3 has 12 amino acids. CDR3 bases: TGTGCCAGCAGCTTAGATGACAGTGAAGCTTTCTTT. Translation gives CASSLDDSEAFF.

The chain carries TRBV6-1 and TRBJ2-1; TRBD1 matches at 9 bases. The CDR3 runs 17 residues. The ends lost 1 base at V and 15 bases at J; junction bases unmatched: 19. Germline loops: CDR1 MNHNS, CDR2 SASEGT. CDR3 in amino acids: CASSEGVGTGKRIAWFF. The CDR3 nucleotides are TGTGCCAGCAGTGAAGGAGTGGGGACAGGGAAGAGGATCGCGTGGTTCTTC.

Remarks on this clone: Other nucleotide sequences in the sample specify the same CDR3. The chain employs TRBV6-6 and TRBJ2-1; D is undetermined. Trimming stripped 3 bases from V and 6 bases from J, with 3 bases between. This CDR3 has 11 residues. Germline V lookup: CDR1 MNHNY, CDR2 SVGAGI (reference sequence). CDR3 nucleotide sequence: TGTGCCAGCAGTTATACCAATGAGCAGTTCTTC. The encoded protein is CASSYTNEQFF.

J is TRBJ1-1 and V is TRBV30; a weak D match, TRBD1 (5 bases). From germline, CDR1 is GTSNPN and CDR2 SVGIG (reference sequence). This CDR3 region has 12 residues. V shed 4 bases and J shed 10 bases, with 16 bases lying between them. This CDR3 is CAWKPAGRGAFF. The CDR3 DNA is TGTGCCTGGAAACCCGCAGGGAGAGGAGCTTTCTTT.

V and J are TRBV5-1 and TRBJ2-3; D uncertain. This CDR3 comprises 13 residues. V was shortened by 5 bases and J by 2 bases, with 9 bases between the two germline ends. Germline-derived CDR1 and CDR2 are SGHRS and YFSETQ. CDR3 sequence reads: CASRGITTDTQYF. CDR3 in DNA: TGCGCCAGCAGGGGGATCACCACAGATACGCAGTATTTT.

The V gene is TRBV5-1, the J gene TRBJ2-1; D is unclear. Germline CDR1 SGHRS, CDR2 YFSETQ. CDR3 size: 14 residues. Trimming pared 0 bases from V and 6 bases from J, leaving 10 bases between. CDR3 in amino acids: CASSLAPTSNEQFF. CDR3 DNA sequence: TGCGCCAGCAGCTTGGCGCCGACCAGCAATGAGCAGTTCTTC.

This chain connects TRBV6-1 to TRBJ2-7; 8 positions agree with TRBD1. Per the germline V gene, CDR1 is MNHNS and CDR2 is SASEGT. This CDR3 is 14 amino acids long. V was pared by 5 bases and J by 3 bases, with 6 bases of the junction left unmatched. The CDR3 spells CASSRDRTGYEQYF. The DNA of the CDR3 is TGTGCCAGCAGTCGGGACAGGACAGGCTACGAGCAGTACTTC.

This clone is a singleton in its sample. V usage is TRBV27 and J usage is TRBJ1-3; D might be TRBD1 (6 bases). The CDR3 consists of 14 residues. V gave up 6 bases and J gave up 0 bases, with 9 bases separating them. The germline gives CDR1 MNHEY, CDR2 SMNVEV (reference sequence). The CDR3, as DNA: TGTGCCAGCAGAAGGACAGCCTCTGGAAACACCATATATTTT. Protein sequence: CASRRTASGNTIYF.

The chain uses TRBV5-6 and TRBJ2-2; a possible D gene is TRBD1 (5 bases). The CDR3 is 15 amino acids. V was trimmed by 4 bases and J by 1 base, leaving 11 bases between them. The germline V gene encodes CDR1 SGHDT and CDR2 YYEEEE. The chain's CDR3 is CASSLDTKNTGELFF. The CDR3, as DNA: TGTGCCAGCAGCCTGGACACTAAGAACACCGGGGAGCTGTTTTTT. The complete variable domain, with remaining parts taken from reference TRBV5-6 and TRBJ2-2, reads DAGVTQSPTHLIKTRGQQVTLRCSPKSGHDTVSWYQQALGQGPQFIFQYYEEEERQRGNFPDRFSGHQFPNYSSELNVNALLLGDSALYLCASSLDTKNTGELFFGEGSRLTVL.

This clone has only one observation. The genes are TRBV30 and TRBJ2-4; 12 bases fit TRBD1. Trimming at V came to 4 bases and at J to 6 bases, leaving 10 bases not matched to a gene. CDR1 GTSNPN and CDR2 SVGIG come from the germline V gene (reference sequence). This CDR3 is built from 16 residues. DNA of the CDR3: TGTGCCTGGACTCCCGGGACAGGGGGCCCCTCAAACATTCAGTACTTC. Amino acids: CAWTPGTGGPSNIQYF.

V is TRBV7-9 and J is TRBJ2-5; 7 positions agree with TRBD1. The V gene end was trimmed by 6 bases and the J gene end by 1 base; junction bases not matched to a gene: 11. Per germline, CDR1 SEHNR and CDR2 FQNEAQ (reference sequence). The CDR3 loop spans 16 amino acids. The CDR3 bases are TGTGCCAGCAGTTCGGGACAGACTGGAGGCCAAGAGACCCAGTACTTC. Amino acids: CASSSGQTGGQETQYF.

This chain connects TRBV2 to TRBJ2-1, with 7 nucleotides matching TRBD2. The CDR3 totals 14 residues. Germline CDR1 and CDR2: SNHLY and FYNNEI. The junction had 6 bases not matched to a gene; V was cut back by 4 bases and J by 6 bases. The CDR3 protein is CASSGGLYGNEQFF. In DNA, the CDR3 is TGTGCCAGCAGTGGGGGACTATACGGCAATGAGCAGTTCTTC. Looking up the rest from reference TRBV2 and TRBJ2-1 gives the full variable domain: EPEVTQTPSHQVTQMGQEVILRCVPISNHLYFYWYRQILGQKVEFLVSFYNNEISEKSEIFDDQFSVERPDGSNFTLKIRSTKLEDSAMYFCASSGGLYGNEQFFGPGTRLTVL.

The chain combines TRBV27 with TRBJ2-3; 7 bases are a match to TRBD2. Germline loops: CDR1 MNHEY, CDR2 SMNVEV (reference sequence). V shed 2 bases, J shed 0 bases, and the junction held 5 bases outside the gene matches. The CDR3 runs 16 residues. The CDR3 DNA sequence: TGTGCCAGCAGTTTAGGGCTAGCGGTTAGCACAGATACGCAGTATTTT. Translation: CASSLGLAVSTDTQYF.

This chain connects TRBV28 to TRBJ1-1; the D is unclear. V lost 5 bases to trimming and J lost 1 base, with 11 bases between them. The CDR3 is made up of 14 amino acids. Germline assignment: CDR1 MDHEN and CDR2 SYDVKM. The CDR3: CASSPPLGNTEAFF. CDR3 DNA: TGTGCCAGCAGTCCTCCCCTCGGGAACACTGAAGCTTTCTTT. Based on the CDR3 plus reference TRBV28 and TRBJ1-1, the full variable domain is DVKVTQSSRYLVKRTGEKVFLECVQDMDHENMFWYRQDPGLGLRLIYFSYDVKMKEKGDIPEGYSVSREKKERFSLILESASTNQTSMYLCASSPPLGNTEAFFGQGTRLTVV.

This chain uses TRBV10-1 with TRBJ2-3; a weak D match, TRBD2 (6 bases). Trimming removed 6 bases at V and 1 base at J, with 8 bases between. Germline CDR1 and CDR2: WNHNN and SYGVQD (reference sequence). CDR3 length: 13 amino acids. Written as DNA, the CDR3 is TGCGCCAGCAGGCCTAGCGGCACAGATACGCAGTATTTT. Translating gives CASRPSGTDTQYF.

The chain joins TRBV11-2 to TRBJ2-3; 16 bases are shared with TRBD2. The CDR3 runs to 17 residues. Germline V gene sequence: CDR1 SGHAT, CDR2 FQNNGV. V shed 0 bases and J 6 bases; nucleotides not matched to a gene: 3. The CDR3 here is CASSLDGTSGGADTQYF. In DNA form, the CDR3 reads TGTGCCAGCAGCTTAGATGGGACTAGCGGGGGGGCGGATACGCAGTATTTT.

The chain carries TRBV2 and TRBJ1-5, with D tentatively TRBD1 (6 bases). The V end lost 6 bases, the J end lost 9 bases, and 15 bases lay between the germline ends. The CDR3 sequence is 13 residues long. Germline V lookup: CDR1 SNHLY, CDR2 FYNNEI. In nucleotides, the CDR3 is TGTGCCAGCAGGTTACAGGGCACCGGGCCCCAGCATTTT. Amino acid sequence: CASRLQGTGPQHF. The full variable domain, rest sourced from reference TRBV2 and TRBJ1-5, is EPEVTQTPSHQVTQMGQEVILRCVPISNHLYFYWYRQILGQKVEFLVSFYNNEISEKSEIFDDQFSVERPDGSNFTLKIRSTKLEDSAMYFCASRLQGTGPQHFGDGTRLSIL.

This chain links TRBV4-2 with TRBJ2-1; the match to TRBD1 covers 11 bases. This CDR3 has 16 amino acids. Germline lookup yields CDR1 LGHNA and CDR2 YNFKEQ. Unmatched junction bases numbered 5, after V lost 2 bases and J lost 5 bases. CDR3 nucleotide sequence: TGTGCCAGCAGCCAACTTGGGACAGGGGGTCACAATGAGCAGTTCTTC. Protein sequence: CASSQLGTGGHNEQFF.